Sequencing of this T cell receptor (beta chain) was carried out in a study of blood T cell repertoires in COVID-19. V shed 4 bases and J 2 bases; nucleotides not matched to a gene: 8. This CDR3 is 16 amino acids long. Germline loops: CDR1 SGHNT, CDR2 YYREEE (reference sequence). Authors' processing steps: Cell counts per sample came from amplifying reference gene primers. The method was immunoSEQ multiplex PCR; TCRdb's version includes in-frame clones alone and lacks a portion of them. That table furnishes V, J and clone size, whereas the DNA furnished D and trimming. The sample yields about 290,000 clones, around 86% seen once. Assignment of participants to cohorts was predicated upon participant-reported clinical history. Symptom resolution, clearance, or two negative PCRs marked the recovered donors of Cohort 3.

The V gene is TRBV5-4, the J gene TRBJ2-1; 8 bases are shared with TRBD1. Sequenced material: PBMCs or T cells enriched from blood (not recorded which). The TCR originated in a woman aged 40 to 50 who had recovered from COVID-19. CDR3 nucleotides: TGTGCCAGCAGCCTGGGCACGACAGGGGCCTACAATGAGCAGTTCTTC. Translation: CASSLGTTGAYNEQFF.